This T cell receptor (beta chain) was obtained from a study of blood T cell repertoires in COVID-19. Study summary: Sites across the United States, Italy and Spain contributed samples from acute and convalescent COVID-19.

Authors' methods: Amplification of reference gene primers provided the estimated nucleated cell counts. Profiling relied on immunoSEQ multiplex PCR, and the TCRdb table lists in-frame clones only, not all of them. V and J calls and clone size come straight from that table; D and trimming were deduced from the DNA. The table records under 25,000 clones, around nine tenths of them present only once. The V end lost 4 bases, the J end lost 0 bases, and 15 bases lay between the germline ends. Germline V gene data show CDR1 as MDHEN and CDR2 as SYDVKM. There are 16 residues in the CDR3. The receptor comes from a human donor in a cohort sampled during active COVID-19. The donor label of this sample is uncertain. Sequenced input: peripheral blood. This chain uses TRBV28 with TRBJ1-2, with a possible D match to TRBD1 (5 bases). CDR3 nucleotides: TGTGCCAGCAGTTCAGACGACAGTGCAACTAACTATGGCTACACCTTC. Amino acid sequence: CASSSDDSATNYGYTF.